The entry that follows covers one T cell receptor beta chain sequence. Its antigen is unknown. Trimming stripped 1 base from V and 5 bases from J, with 14 bases between. The CDR3 is made up of 15 amino acids. Germline V gene sequence: CDR1 SGHRS, CDR2 YFSETQ. This sample is drawn from a study of cytomegalovirus exposure and HLA in healthy donors. With 60 Vbeta and 13 Jbeta primers, the PCR was carried out. In the original workflow: A follow-up analysis tallied 65 million to 80 million unique TCR beta chains, about 10 million shared. Assay: immunoSEQ multiplex PCR; the TCRdb copy retains only in-frame clones and omits some. V and J calls plus clone size are reproduced from that table; the DNA served to infer D and trimming. The table shows 100,000 to 150,000 clones, with about 80% occurring only once. Findings of the study overall: In vitro confirmation showed three CMV-associated chains to be CMV antigen specific. TCR beta V- and J-gene trimming was later associated with a missense DCLRE1C variant.

What was sequenced was PBMCs. The sequence derives from a woman aged 45 to 65 in good health and CMV-seronegative. This sequence joins TRBV5-1 and TRBJ2-3; D remains unclear. CDR3 amino acids: CASSLRGTYGDTQYF. CDR3 in DNA: TGCGCCAGCAGCTTGAGAGGTACCTACGGAGATACGCAGTATTTT.